Sequencing of this T cell receptor (beta chain) was carried out in a study of blood T cell repertoires in COVID-19. Study as a whole: In each case, the material was cDNA or gDNA derived from T cells, B-cell-depleted T cells, or PBMCs.

The assay was immunoSEQ multiplex PCR, and TCRdb's table has in-frame clones only and misses some. The sample contains about 150,000 clones, 85% to 90% of which appear only once. V was clipped by 0 bases and J by 5 bases, with 11 bases between them. Germline values: CDR1 LGHNA, CDR2 YSLEER. The length of the CDR3 is 15 residues. This clone was seen at least ten times. The receptor's source is a man between 18 and 29 years old with COVID-19, enrolled during active disease. The V and J genes are TRBV4-3 and TRBJ2-1; tentatively, D is TRBD1 (6 bases). Sequences were obtained from peripheral blood. CDR3 DNA sequence: TGCGCCAGCAGCCAAGATGGGGGACACAACAATGAGCAGTTCTTC. It yields the protein CASSQDGGHNNEQFF.